One sample yielded the 5 T cell receptor beta chains listed below, sequenced in a study of blood T cells in healthy people across ages. Next came a second PCR, run for roughly 6 to 11 cycles, which used a sample-barcoded 5' primer along with a J-beta primer mix. TCRdb recomputed calls from the 5' RACE reads with MiXCR, one row per CDR3 protein. The sample yields hundreds of thousands of distinct CDR3 sequences, 49% seen once. The sequencing sample was made of blood. These TCRs come from a woman aged 55-75 years in good health.

The J gene is TRBJ2-7, the V gene TRBV20-1; TRBD1 agrees at 12 bases. V was pared by 0 bases and J by 7 bases, with 10 bases of the junction left unmatched. The CDR3 sequence is 16 residues long. Germline loops: CDR1 DFQATT, CDR2 SNEGSKA (reference sequence). CDR3 amino acids: CSARDPGQGALEEQYF. The CDR3 coding sequence is TGCAGTGCTAGAGATCCGGGACAGGGGGCGCTAGAGGAGCAGTACTTC.

The count of this clonotype is one. This rearrangement joins TRBV7-3 to TRBJ2-5; weak D call: TRBD1 (6 bases). The CDR3 totals 16 residues. In germline, CDR1 is SGHTA, CDR2 FQGTGA. V was pared by 1 base and J by 11 bases, with 23 bases between. DNA of the CDR3: TGTGCCAGCAGCTTAAACGTGGGGGCATTCTACAATGAGCAGTACTTC. Its protein is CASSLNVGAFYNEQYF.

This clonotype was seen a few times. In DNA, the CDR3 is TGTGCCAGCAGTTACGTAAGCGGAAGCTACGAGCAGTACTTC. Translation gives CASSYVSGSYEQYF. The chain uses TRBV6-6 and TRBJ2-7; possibly TRBD2 for D (5 bases). This CDR3 is 14 amino acids long. V was shortened by 2 bases and J by 3 bases, with 11 bases between the two germline ends. Germline V gene sequence: CDR1 MNHNY, CDR2 SVGAGI (reference sequence).

The chain carries TRBV2 and TRBJ2-6, with D perhaps matching TRBD2 (6 bases). Trimming removed 6 bases from V and 2 bases from J, with 14 bases in between. The germline V gene has CDR1 SNHLY and CDR2 FYNNEI. The CDR3 sequence is 16 residues long. Written as DNA, the CDR3 is TGTGCCAGCAGAAAGGGAGGAAAAGCTGGGGCCAACGTCCTGACTTTC. Protein: CASRKGGKAGANVLTF.

The chain uses TRBV6-6 and TRBJ2-1, with D uncertain. V lost 6 bases to trimming and J lost 9 bases, with 12 bases between them. CDR3 length: 12 amino acids. CDR1 and CDR2 from the germline V gene are MNHNY and SVGAGI (reference sequence). The DNA for the CDR3 is TGTGCCAGCAGCACAGAGACGAGTGAGCAGTTCTTC. This encodes CASSTETSEQFF.